This TCR beta chain was recovered during a study of cytomegalovirus exposure and HLA in healthy donors. On the study more broadly: Out of about 180 million T cells, an earlier analysis found some 120 million unique TCR beta sequences in total. Findings of the study overall: When analyzed later, the rates of TCR association showed variation by HLA locus, with DRB1 the most and HLA-C the fewest. Later analysis indicated greater clonal expansion among HLA-associated TCR beta chains than among equally common other chains. Solely CMV serostatus was available to characterize immune exposure.

A word on this clone: Its specificity is unknown.

Primers for the PCR totalled 60 Vbeta and 13 Jbeta. Sequencing was performed with immunoSEQ multiplex PCR; in TCRdb, only in-frame clones are kept and a portion is missing. The data contain some 180,000 clones, 70% to 80% of them singletons. The germline V gene encodes CDR1 LGHNA and CDR2 YSLEER. The length of the CDR3 is 15 residues. V lost 1 base and J 6 bases, leaving 13 bases between the germline ends. V usage is TRBV4-3 and J usage is TRBJ1-5; tentatively, D is TRBD1 (6 bases). The source material was PBMCs. This receptor was obtained from a man aged 18-30 years in good health and CMV-seronegative. The CDR3 coding sequence is TGCGCCAGCAGCCAAGTCCGGGACAATGGTCAGCCCCAGCATTTT. Protein: CASSQVRDNGQPQHF.